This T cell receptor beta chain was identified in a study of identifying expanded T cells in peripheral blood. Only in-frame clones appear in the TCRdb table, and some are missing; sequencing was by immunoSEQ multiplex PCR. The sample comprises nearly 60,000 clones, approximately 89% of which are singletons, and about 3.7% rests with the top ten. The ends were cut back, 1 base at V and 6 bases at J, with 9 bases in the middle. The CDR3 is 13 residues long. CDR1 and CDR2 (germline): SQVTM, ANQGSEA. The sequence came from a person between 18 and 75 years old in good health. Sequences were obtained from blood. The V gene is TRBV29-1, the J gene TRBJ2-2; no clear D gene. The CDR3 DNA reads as TGCAGCGTTGAAGTGGCCTCCGCCGGGGAGCTGTTTTTT. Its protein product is CSVEVASAGELFF.